This TCR beta chain was profiled in a study of T cells in Graves' hyperthyroidism and ophthalmopathy. Overall study: Peripheral blood was taken when the disease was first diagnosed, before any treatment began.

This clonotype occurred a few times. Its target is not known. This CDR3 comprises 13 residues. Trimming took 2 bases from V and 3 from J, leaving 8 bases between them. PBMCs were sourced from roughly 9.1 ml fresh peripheral blood. Study-wide results and limits: A 13 V-J model separated ophthalmopathy from stable hyperthyroidism. Most expanded thyroid clonotypes above 0.001 also appeared in blood.

The investigators amplified TCR beta CDR3 regions from RNA transcripts. Initially, a first-round RT-PCR of the TCR CDR3 employed the HTBI primer set. Using its own MiXCR run on the multiplex PCR reads, TCRdb lists one record per CDR3 protein. The data contain about 400,000 distinct CDR3 sequences, 13% to 15% of them singletons. The TCR was taken from a woman between 55 and 75 years old with Graves' ophthalmopathy. The rearrangement joins TRBV12-3 or TRBV12-4 to TRBJ2-7, with D hard to call. The sample was blood. The DNA for the CDR3 is TGTGCCAGCAGTTTAAGTCGCAACTACGAGCAGTACTTC. It yields the protein CASSLSRNYEQYF.